One TCR beta chain is described in this entry. Patients from Seattle were sampled longitudinally, starting during active infection. Assay used: immunoSEQ multiplex PCR; TCRdb lists only in-frame clones, some missing. Of 100,000 to 150,000 clones listed, about 94% are singletons. These data originate in a study of blood T cell repertoires in COVID-19. Study context: Specimens from acute and convalescent COVID-19 originated in the United States, Italy and Spain.

The CDR3 runs to 16 residues. V gave up 5 bases and J gave up 16 bases; unmatched junction bases: 23. Germline V CDR1 and CDR2: SGHTA, FQGNSA. Input material: peripheral blood. The receptor's source is a man in his forties or fifties with COVID-19, enrolled during active disease. The V and J genes are TRBV7-2 and TRBJ2-1; 7 positions match TRBD1. This CDR3 is CASSASGTDTHIGHFF. DNA for the CDR3: TGTGCCAGCAGCGCCTCCGGGACAGATACACACATTGGGCATTTCTTC.